A selection of T cell receptor beta chains follows, all from one sample in a study of T cell changes during pregnancy in multiple sclerosis. Data came from immunoSEQ multiplex PCR; TCRdb stores just in-frame clones and leaves some out. The sample holds approximately 62,000 clones, 93% seen once. Sequencing used CD8+ T cells from peripheral blood mononuclear cells, obtained in the second trimester of pregnancy. The receptors come from a female donor with multiple sclerosis, enrolled in a pregnancy study. Each CDR3 is given with its conserved first and last residue. A D gene is named only where the DNA matches it firmly. Rows give clone size only sometimes, using once, few, many, or a class for an expanded clone.

size: once; D: NA; V: TRBV29-1; J: TRBJ1-1; CDR3: CSGGRENTEAFF; DNA: TGCAGCGGCGGACGGGAAAACACTGAAGCTTTCTTT
size: NA; D: NA; V: TRBV2; J: TRBJ2-1; CDR3: CASSERGVDEQFF; DNA: TGTGCCAGCAGTGAAAGGGGCGTCGATGAGCAGTTCTTC
size: NA; D: NA; V: TRBV5-1; J: TRBJ1-1; CDR3: CASSLDVGGSTEAFF; DNA: TGCGCCAGCAGCTTGGACGTGGGGGGAAGCACTGAAGCTTTCTTT
size: NA; D: NA; V: TRBV4-3; J: TRBJ2-3; CDR3: CASSQDRGGLADTQYF; DNA: TGCGCCAGCAGCCAAGATAGGGGGGGCCTGGCAGATACGCAGTATTTT
size: NA; D: TRBD1; V: TRBV5-1; J: TRBJ2-7; CDR3: CASSFRASETGGEQYF; DNA: TGCGCCAGCAGCTTCAGGGCATCCGAAACAGGGGGCGAGCAGTACTTC
size: NA; D: NA; V: TRBV25-1; J: TRBJ1-2; CDR3: CASSEGAEIIYGYTF; DNA: TGTGCCAGCAGTGAAGGGGCCGAGATTATCTATGGCTACACCTTC
size: NA; D: NA; V: TRBV9; J: TRBJ2-1; CDR3: CASSVGEDEQFF; DNA: TGTGCCAGCAGCGTAGGGGAGGATGAGCAGTTCTTC
size: NA; D: TRBD1; V: TRBV12-5; J: TRBJ2-5; CDR3: CASGLGQGYETQYF; DNA: TGTGCTAGTGGTTTGGGACAGGGGTACGAGACCCAGTACTTC
size: once; D: TRBD1; V: TRBV4-2; J: TRBJ1-2; CDR3: CASSQEATGGASRGGYTF; DNA: TGTGCCAGCAGCCAAGAGGCCACAGGGGGCGCCTCAAGGGGAGGCTACACCTTC
size: once; D: TRBD2; V: TRBV2; J: TRBJ2-7; CDR3: CASSEVASGRESSRF; DNA: TGTGCCAGCAGTGAAGTGGCTAGCGGACGCGAAAGTAGTAGATTC
size: NA; D: TRBD1; V: TRBV6-5; J: TRBJ2-5; CDR3: CASRMDRGLETQYF; DNA: TGTGCCAGCAGAATGGACAGGGGACTGGAGACCCAGTACTTC
size: NA; D: TRBD1; V: TRBV5-1; J: TRBJ1-3; CDR3: CASSLAGLTGPTGNTIYF; DNA: TGCGCCAGCAGCTTGGCCGGGCTGACAGGGCCAACTGGAAACACCATATATTTT
size: NA; D: NA; V: TRBV27; J: TRBJ2-5; CDR3: CASSPRTEGGETQYF; DNA: TGTGCCAGCAGTCCCCGGACTGAGGGCGGGGAGACCCAGTACTTC
size: NA; D: NA; V: TRBV2; J: TRBJ2-2; CDR3: CASSEGTHSTGELFF; DNA: TGTGCCAGCAGTGAAGGGACTCACAGCACCGGGGAGCTGTTTTTT
size: NA; D: TRBD1; V: TRBV19; J: TRBJ2-3; CDR3: CASIPTGAYTQYF; DNA: TGTGCCAGTATCCCGACAGGGGCTTATACGCAGTATTTT
size: NA; D: NA; V: TRBV9; J: TRBJ2-7; CDR3: CASSPPTEEYEQYF; DNA: TGTGCCAGCAGCCCCCCGACGGAGGAATACGAGCAGTACTTC
size: NA; D: TRBD1; V: TRBV7-9; J: TRBJ2-7; CDR3: CASSLIQGVKDEQYF; DNA: TGTGCCAGCAGCTTAATACAGGGGGTGAAAGACGAGCAGTACTTC
size: NA; D: TRBD1; V: TRBV4-1; J: TRBJ1-1; CDR3: CASSQGGTGPQTEAFF; DNA: TGCGCCAGCAGCCAAGGAGGGACAGGGCCCCAAACTGAAGCTTTCTTT
size: NA; D: NA; V: TRBV12-2; J: TRBJ2-3; CDR3: CASRLGWDRTFRSDTQYF; DNA: TGTGCAAGTCGCTTAGGGTGGGACAGGACGTTTCGCTCAGATACGCAGTATTTT
size: NA; D: NA; V: TRBV2; J: TRBJ1-4; CDR3: CASSRQITNEKLFF; DNA: TGTGCCAGCAGTCGACAGATTACTAATGAAAAACTGTTTTTT
size: NA; D: TRBD1; V: TRBV7-8; J: TRBJ2-7; CDR3: CASSFTGGSYEQYF; DNA: TGTGCCAGCAGCTTCACAGGGGGCTCCTACGAGCAGTACTTC
size: NA; D: NA; V: TRBV7-9; J: TRBJ1-1; CDR3: CASSSLRGATEAFF; DNA: TGTGCCAGCAGTTCCCTGCGGGGAGCCACTGAAGCTTTCTTT
size: once; D: NA; V: TRBV10-3; J: TRBJ1-2; CDR3: CAISESTGLNYGYTF; DNA: TGTGCCATCAGTGAGTCAACAGGGCTAAACTATGGCTACACCTTC
size: NA; D: TRBD1; V: TRBV7-6; J: TRBJ2-7; CDR3: CASSLALGGEEEQYF; DNA: TGTGCCAGCAGCTTAGCTTTAGGGGGCGAGGAGGAGCAGTACTTC
size: NA; D: NA; V: TRBV5-3; J: TRBJ1-1; CDR3: CARSLVQGMNTEAFF; DNA: TGTGCCAGAAGCTTGGTTCAGGGCATGAACACTGAAGCTTTCTTT
size: NA; D: NA; V: TRBV9; J: TRBJ1-5; CDR3: CASSVGGQIHQPQHF; DNA: TGTGCCAGCAGCGTAGGGGGGCAGATCCATCAGCCCCAGCATTTT
size: NA; D: NA; V: TRBV5-6; J: TRBJ2-7; CDR3: CASSRGGGLEQYF; DNA: TGTGCCAGCAGCCGGGGTGGAGGTCTGGAGCAGTACTTC
size: NA; D: NA; V: TRBV7-9; J: TRBJ1-1; CDR3: CASRSTASTGGRTEAFF; DNA: TGTGCCAGCAGGTCGACTGCCAGTACCGGCGGGCGCACTGAAGCTTTCTTT
size: NA; D: TRBD1; V: TRBV6-5; J: TRBJ1-2; CDR3: CASSYAQGARYGYTF; DNA: TGTGCCAGCAGTTACGCACAGGGGGCTCGGTATGGCTACACCTTC
size: once; D: TRBD2; V: TRBV28; J: TRBJ2-3; CDR3: CASNGASGLTDTQYF; DNA: TGTGCCAGCAACGGGGCTAGCGGGCTCACAGATACGCAGTATTTT
size: NA; D: TRBD2; V: TRBV28; J: TRBJ2-5; CDR3: CASSPGTSGRLGETQYF; DNA: TGTGCCAGCAGTCCTGGGACTAGCGGGAGACTTGGAGAGACCCAGTACTTC
size: few; D: NA; V: TRBV30; J: TRBJ1-1; CDR3: CAWSPAGYTEAFF; DNA: TGTGCCTGGAGTCCTGCAGGGTACACTGAAGCTTTCTTT